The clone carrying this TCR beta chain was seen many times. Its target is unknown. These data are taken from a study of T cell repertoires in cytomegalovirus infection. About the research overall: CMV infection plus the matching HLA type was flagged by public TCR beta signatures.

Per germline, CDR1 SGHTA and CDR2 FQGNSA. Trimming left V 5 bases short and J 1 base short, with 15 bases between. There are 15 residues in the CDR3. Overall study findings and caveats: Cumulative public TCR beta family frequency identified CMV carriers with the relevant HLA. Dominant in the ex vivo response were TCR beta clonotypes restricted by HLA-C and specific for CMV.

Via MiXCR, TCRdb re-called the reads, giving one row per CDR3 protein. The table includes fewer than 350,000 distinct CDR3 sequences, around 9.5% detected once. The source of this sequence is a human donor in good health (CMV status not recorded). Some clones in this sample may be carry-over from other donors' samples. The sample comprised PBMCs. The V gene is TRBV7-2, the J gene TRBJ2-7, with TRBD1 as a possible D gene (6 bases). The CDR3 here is CASSPYSGQSYEQYF. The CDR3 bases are TGTGCCAGCAGCCCCTACTCGGGACAATCCTACGAGCAGTACTTC.